Reported below is one TCR beta chain. Germline lookup yields CDR1 LNHDA and CDR2 SQIVND (reference sequence). Trimming cost V 7 bases and J 0 bases, with 6 bases left between them. This CDR3 comprises 12 residues. TCRdb's table, derived via immunoSEQ multiplex PCR, lists solely in-frame clones and lacks some. Of 80,000 to 100,000 clones detected, roughly 92% appear once; the ten largest clones hold under 4%. The sample comes from a study of control samples from healthy donors and cancer patients. Sequencing used blood. The rearrangement joins TRBV19 to TRBJ1-1; D remains ambiguous. This receptor was identified in a human donor in good health. The donor label of this sample is uncertain. CDR3 in amino acids: CASNGMNTEAFF. The CDR3 DNA sequence: TGTGCCAGTAATGGGATGAACACTGAAGCTTTCTTT.